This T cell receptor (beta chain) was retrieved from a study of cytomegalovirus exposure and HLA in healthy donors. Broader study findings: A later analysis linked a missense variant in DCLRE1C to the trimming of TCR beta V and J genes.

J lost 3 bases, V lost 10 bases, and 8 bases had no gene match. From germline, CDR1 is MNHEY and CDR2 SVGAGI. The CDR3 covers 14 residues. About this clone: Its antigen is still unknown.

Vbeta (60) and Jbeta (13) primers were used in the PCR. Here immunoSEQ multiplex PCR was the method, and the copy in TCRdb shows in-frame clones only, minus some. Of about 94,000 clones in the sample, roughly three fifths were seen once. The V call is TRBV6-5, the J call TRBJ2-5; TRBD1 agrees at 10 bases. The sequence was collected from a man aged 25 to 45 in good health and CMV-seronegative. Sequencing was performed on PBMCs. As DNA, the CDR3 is TGTGCCACCCGCGGACAGGGGGGAAAAGAGACCCAGTACTTC. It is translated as CATRGQGGKETQYF.